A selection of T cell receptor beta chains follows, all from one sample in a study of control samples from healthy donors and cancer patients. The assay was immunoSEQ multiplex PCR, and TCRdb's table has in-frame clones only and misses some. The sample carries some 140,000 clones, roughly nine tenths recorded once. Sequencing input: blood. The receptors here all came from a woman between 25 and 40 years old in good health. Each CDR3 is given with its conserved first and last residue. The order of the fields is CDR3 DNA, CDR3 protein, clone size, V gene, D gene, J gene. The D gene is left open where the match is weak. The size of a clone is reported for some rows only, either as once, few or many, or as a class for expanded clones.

cdr3_nt: TGTGCCAGCAGTGAATTAGGAGGGGGTTCAGATACGCAGTATTTT
cdr3_aa: CASSELGGGSDTQYF
clone_size: .
v_call: TRBV6-1
d_call: .
j_call: TRBJ2-3

cdr3_nt: TGTGCCAGCAGCTTACAAGAGACCCAGTACTTC
cdr3_aa: CASSLQETQYF
clone_size: .
v_call: TRBV7-8
d_call: .
j_call: TRBJ2-5

cdr3_nt: TGTGCCATCAGTGCGGCTAGCGGGGACACAGATACGCAGTATTTT
cdr3_aa: CAISAASGDTDTQYF
clone_size: .
v_call: TRBV10-3
d_call: TRBD2
j_call: TRBJ2-3

cdr3_nt: TGTGCCAGCAGCCCCCAGACAGGATCTGGGGCCAACGTCCTGACTTTC
cdr3_aa: CASSPQTGSGANVLTF
clone_size: .
v_call: TRBV7-3
d_call: .
j_call: TRBJ2-6

cdr3_nt: TGTGCCAGCAGTACTAGACGGCCCGGCGCCTACGAGCAGTACTTC
cdr3_aa: CASSTRRPGAYEQYF
clone_size: .
v_call: TRBV5-4
d_call: .
j_call: TRBJ2-7

cdr3_nt: TGTGCCAGCAGCAAGCGGACTAGCGGAACACAATACGAGCAGTACTTC
cdr3_aa: CASSKRTSGTQYEQYF
clone_size: .
v_call: TRBV7-8
d_call: TRBD2
j_call: TRBJ2-7

cdr3_nt: TGCAGCGCCGGGACGGGGGCGACCGGGACCTTC
cdr3_aa: CSAGTGATGTF
clone_size: .
v_call: TRBV29-1
d_call: .
j_call: TRBJ1-2

cdr3_nt: TGTGCCAGCAGTGAAGAAGGTGGAGTAACAGAGGGCCTACTTAATGAAAAACTGTTTTTT
cdr3_aa: CASSEEGGVTEGLLNEKLFF
clone_size: .
v_call: TRBV2
d_call: .
j_call: TRBJ1-4

cdr3_nt: TGTGCCAGCAGCTTGGACGACGCAGGCACAGATACGCAGTATTTT
cdr3_aa: CASSLDDAGTDTQYF
clone_size: .
v_call: TRBV5-5
d_call: .
j_call: TRBJ2-3

cdr3_nt: TGTGCCAGCAGCTTGGAATTTGGATCGGGGTACGAGCAGTACTTC
cdr3_aa: CASSLEFGSGYEQYF
clone_size: .
v_call: TRBV5-6
d_call: .
j_call: TRBJ2-7

cdr3_nt: TGTGCCAGCAGCCGGACAGGATCCTACGAGCAGTACTTC
cdr3_aa: CASSRTGSYEQYF
clone_size: .
v_call: TRBV27
d_call: TRBD1
j_call: TRBJ2-7

cdr3_nt: TGTGCCAGCAGTGAACCAAAACGCTTAGGCTCTGGAAACACCATATATTTT
cdr3_aa: CASSEPKRLGSGNTIYF
clone_size: .
v_call: TRBV25-1
d_call: .
j_call: TRBJ1-3

cdr3_nt: TGTGCCTGGAGTGTGGGGAGTATGAACACTGAAGCTTTCTTT
cdr3_aa: CAWSVGSMNTEAFF
clone_size: .
v_call: TRBV30
d_call: .
j_call: TRBJ1-1

cdr3_nt: TGTGCCAGCAGTTACCAGAGGCCCGGGGAGCTGTTTTTT
cdr3_aa: CASSYQRPGELFF
clone_size: .
v_call: TRBV6-5
d_call: .
j_call: TRBJ2-2

cdr3_nt: TGTGCCAGCAGCTTAGTAATAGGAGAAACTGAAGCTTTCTTT
cdr3_aa: CASSLVIGETEAFF
clone_size: .
v_call: TRBV11-2
d_call: .
j_call: TRBJ1-1

cdr3_nt: TGCGCCAGTTACCTGACTAGCGGGAATGGAGAGCAGTACTTC
cdr3_aa: CASYLTSGNGEQYF
clone_size: few
v_call: TRBV10-1
d_call: TRBD2
j_call: TRBJ2-7

cdr3_nt: TGTGCCAGCAGCTTAGAACGGGACAATCAGCCCCAGCATTTT
cdr3_aa: CASSLERDNQPQHF
clone_size: .
v_call: TRBV7-9
d_call: .
j_call: TRBJ1-5

cdr3_nt: TGTGCCAGCAGCAAGATCGGGACAGGGGGGAATTACACTGAAGCTTTCTTT
cdr3_aa: CASSKIGTGGNYTEAFF
clone_size: .
v_call: TRBV21-1
d_call: .
j_call: TRBJ1-1

cdr3_nt: TGTGCCAGCAGTGGCCGGACAGGGCGGAACACCATATATTTT
cdr3_aa: CASSGRTGRNTIYF
clone_size: .
v_call: TRBV2
d_call: TRBD1
j_call: TRBJ1-3

cdr3_nt: TGTGCCAGCAGCTTAGGGGGCGGGGGCTACAATGAGCAGTTCTTC
cdr3_aa: CASSLGGGGYNEQFF
clone_size: .
v_call: TRBV7-2
d_call: TRBD2
j_call: TRBJ2-1

cdr3_nt: TGTGCCAGCAGTTACTCGGGAGAACCATACTACGAGCAGTACTTC
cdr3_aa: CASSYSGEPYYEQYF
clone_size: .
v_call: TRBV6-5
d_call: .
j_call: TRBJ2-7

cdr3_nt: TGCAGTGCCGCCGGGTTCCCTGAAGCTTTCTTT
cdr3_aa: CSAAGFPEAFF
clone_size: .
v_call: TRBV20-1
d_call: .
j_call: TRBJ1-1

cdr3_nt: TGTGCCAGTAGTATCGATGGCGCTAGCGATACGCAGTATTTT
cdr3_aa: CASSIDGASDTQYF
clone_size: .
v_call: TRBV19
d_call: .
j_call: TRBJ2-3

cdr3_nt: TGCGCCAGCAGCTTGAACACAGGGGACACCTACGAGCAGTACTTC
cdr3_aa: CASSLNTGDTYEQYF
clone_size: .
v_call: TRBV5-1
d_call: TRBD1
j_call: TRBJ2-7

cdr3_nt: TGTGCCACCAGTGCTGGGGGGACTGGGGCCAACGTCCTGACTTTC
cdr3_aa: CATSAGGTGANVLTF
clone_size: .
v_call: TRBV24-1
d_call: .
j_call: TRBJ2-6

cdr3_nt: TGTGCCACCAGTGATTTGAGCGGGAGGATCACAGATACGCAGTATTTT
cdr3_aa: CATSDLSGRITDTQYF
clone_size: .
v_call: TRBV24-1
d_call: TRBD2
j_call: TRBJ2-3

cdr3_nt: TGTGCCAGCAGCCGAGCGGGGGTGGACACTGAAGCTTTCTTT
cdr3_aa: CASSRAGVDTEAFF
clone_size: .
v_call: TRBV7-8
d_call: .
j_call: TRBJ1-1

cdr3_nt: TGTGCCAGCAGCTTCAGCCCGGATAGACCAGGAGGCTACACCTTC
cdr3_aa: CASSFSPDRPGGYTF
clone_size: .
v_call: TRBV7-9
d_call: .
j_call: TRBJ1-2

cdr3_nt: TGCAGTGGCGCCGACAATGAGCAGTTCTTC
cdr3_aa: CSGADNEQFF
clone_size: .
v_call: TRBV20-1
d_call: .
j_call: TRBJ2-1

cdr3_nt: TGTGCCAGCAGCTACGACAGGGTTACATCCTACACCTTC
cdr3_aa: CASSYDRVTSYTF
clone_size: .
v_call: TRBV7-2
d_call: TRBD1
j_call: TRBJ1-2

cdr3_nt: TGTGCCTGGACCGACCCCAGGGGGGGGGATGAAAAACTGTTTTTT
cdr3_aa: CAWTDPRGGDEKLFF
clone_size: .
v_call: TRBV30
d_call: TRBD1
j_call: TRBJ1-4

cdr3_nt: TGCAGCGTTGCGGGGGGCTCAGTTGAAAAACTGTTTTTT
cdr3_aa: CSVAGGSVEKLFF
clone_size: .
v_call: TRBV29-1
d_call: .
j_call: TRBJ1-4

cdr3_nt: TGTGCCAGCAGCCCTCAGGGGGGAAAACTGTTTTTT
cdr3_aa: CASSPQGGKLFF
clone_size: .
v_call: TRBV7-9
d_call: TRBD1
j_call: TRBJ1-4

cdr3_nt: TGCAGCGTCGGACTAGCGGAAAACAATGAGCAGTTCTTC
cdr3_aa: CSVGLAENNEQFF
clone_size: few
v_call: TRBV29-1
d_call: TRBD2
j_call: TRBJ2-1

cdr3_nt: TGTGCCAGCAGTGAATTACTGGGCAATCAGCCCCAGCATTTT
cdr3_aa: CASSELLGNQPQHF
clone_size: .
v_call: TRBV6-1
d_call: .
j_call: TRBJ1-5

cdr3_nt: TGTGCCAGCAGCGCTATAGCGGGAGGGCGAGAGACCCAGTACTTC
cdr3_aa: CASSAIAGGRETQYF
clone_size: .
v_call: TRBV9
d_call: TRBD2
j_call: TRBJ2-5